This T cell receptor (beta chain) comes out of a study of chemoradiotherapy in HPV16-positive cancers. Sequenced by immunoSEQ multiplex PCR; TCRdb stores in-frame clones only, minus some. The profile shows approximately 23,000 clones, around two thirds of them singletons. This clone has a single count. Distinct nucleotide sequences in the sample also encode this CDR3. The germline gives CDR1 KGHSH, CDR2 LQKENI. V was shortened by 5 bases and J by 3 bases, with 7 bases between the two germline ends. The CDR3 spans 12 residues. V usage is TRBV18 and J usage is TRBJ1-2; D is undetermined. This clonotype was sampled from a human donor with HPV-associated anogenital cancer. This material was acquired from a patient who underwent chemoradiotherapy. CDR3 sequence: CASSDLYYGYTF. CDR3 DNA sequence: TGTGCCAGCTCAGACCTATACTATGGCTACACCTTC.